The clone carrying this T cell receptor (beta chain) has just a few counts. As yet, its antigen is unknown. The sample comes from a study of T cell responses to AZD1222 COVID-19 vaccine. Across the whole study: Second-dose schedules of about 4 or about 12 weeks were combined. Overall study findings and caveats: Of spike-specific TCRs, nearly half reportedly target regions left unmutated in variants. Regions 160-218 and 743-854 dominated among vaccine-associated CD4 TCRs spanning spike. Only a handful of AZD1222 recipients, several in all, had baseline seropositivity.

The CDR3 runs 14 residues. The germline gives CDR1 MNHNY, CDR2 SVGAGI (reference sequence). Trimming left V 8 bases short and J 6 bases short, with 19 bases between. Produced via immunoSEQ multiplex PCR; TCRdb's table is partial and in-frame only. The sample has over 110,000 clones, 75% to 90% seen once. This sequence was found in an adult in good health. The chain has TRBV6-6 and TRBJ1-2; tentative D call: TRBD1 (5 bases). Sequencing was performed on peripheral blood, taken on day 0 of AZD1222 vaccination. The CDR3 region has the DNA TGTGCCAGCTACCGAAAGGAGGGGAGGAATGGCTACACCTTC. Translation: CASYRKEGRNGYTF.